Shown below are 2 T cell receptor beta chains from a single sample sequenced in a study of blood T cell repertoires in COVID-19. Here immunoSEQ multiplex PCR was the method, and the copy in TCRdb shows in-frame clones only, minus some. The sample contains 100,000 to 150,000 clones, about 88% of which appear only once. Material: peripheral blood. Receptors originate from a woman of 80 years or more with acute or convalescent COVID-19.

The chain carries TRBV27 and TRBJ2-2; 7 bases line up with TRBD1. CDR1 and CDR2 from the germline V gene are MNHEY and SMNVEV (reference sequence). The CDR3 spans 15 residues. V lost 6 bases and J lost 3; bases outside the gene matches: 7. The CDR3 coding sequence is TGTGCCAGCAGCTTAAGGGGGCACGACACCGGGGAGCTGTTTTTT. Protein: CASSLRGHDTGELFF.

This clone was counted a few times. V gene TRBV28 combines with J gene TRBJ2-7; 11 bases map to TRBD1. CDR1 and CDR2 (germline): MDHEN, SYDVKM. CDR3 size: 15 residues. Trimming removed 5 bases from V and 7 bases from J; junction bases left unmatched: 10. The CDR3 sequence: CASSPSGTGGKEQYF. The CDR3 region has the DNA TGTGCCAGCAGTCCCTCCGGGACAGGGGGTAAGGAGCAGTACTTC.